The present TCR beta chain was sequenced within a study of CD8+ T cells in alopecia areata. Study context: The drug, tofacitinib, lasted 6 to 18 months, followed by 6 months off drug. Treated patients' severity was scored by percentage of affected scalp area. Study observations and caveats: Affected lesional scalp, above all in alopecia totalis/universalis, was more clonal than normal scalp.

This clone was recorded a few times. Antigen unknown. This CDR3 is also generated by other DNA sequences in the sample. After isolation, RNA underwent reverse transcription to generate cDNA as the sequencing template. TCRdb's copy holds only in-frame clones and misses some; the assay was immunoSEQ multiplex PCR. The repertoire consists of approximately 210,000 clones, with approximately 67% occurring once and the leading ten covering roughly 1.2%. Germline V gives CDR1 SGDLS, CDR2 YYNGEE. The CDR3 totals 15 residues. J was trimmed by 4 bases and V by 2 bases; bases with no gene match: 3. Treatment defined: oral pan-JAK inhibitor, 5-10 mg twice daily.

Sequenced material: CD4+ T cells sorted from blood, taken at week 44, from a patient treated with tofacitinib. The TCR sequence derives from a human donor with alopecia areata. The rearrangement uses TRBV9 and TRBJ2-2, with 9 bases lining up with TRBD2. The CDR3 nucleotides are TGTGCCAGCAGCGTCACAGCGGGGGGCACCGGGGAGCTGTTTTTT. Protein product: CASSVTAGGTGELFF. Full variable domain (outside the CDR3, taken from reference TRBV9 and TRBJ2-2): DSGVTQTPKHLITATGQRVTLRCSPRSGDLSVYWYQQSLDQGLQFLIQYYNGEERAKGNILERFSAQQFPDLHSELNLSSLELGDSALYFCASSVTAGGTGELFFGEGSRLTVL.